The TCR beta chain described here comes from a study of T cell responses to AZD1222 COVID-19 vaccine. Study-level findings and limits: Rises in breadth and depth of Spike-specific TCRs came after two AZD1222 doses. Mapped onto spike, vaccine-associated CD4 TCRs spanned it and were dominant at 160-218 and 743-854. The study sampled repertoires only after the peak T cell response.

Using immunoSEQ multiplex PCR, the repertoire was profiled, and TCRdb retains in-frame clones only, with some absent. This sample has 120,000 to 150,000 clones; under 95% occur once, and the top ten carry 5.2%. V lost 7 bases and J lost 3; bases outside the gene matches: 7. This CDR3 has 14 residues. Germline values: CDR1 LGHNT, CDR2 FRNRAP. A word on this clone: The antigen is undetermined.

The clonotype originates from an adult in good health. This chain links TRBV12-5 with TRBJ2-5; 8 nucleotides agree with TRBD2. Material: peripheral blood, obtained on day 0 of AZD1222 vaccination. CDR3 in DNA: TGTGCTAGTGCCCCGGGAGGGGGGGAAGAGACCCAGTACTTC. It is translated as CASAPGGGEETQYF.